The T cell receptor (beta chain) described here comes from a study of identical twins. General study findings and limits: The study found that models underestimated out-of-frame TCR alpha sharing in monozygotic twins. For out-of-frame beta sequences, excess twin sharing was weaker. Twin-shared out-of-frame alpha sequences showed excess low generation probability.

Trimming shortened V by 1 base and J by 7 bases, and 8 bases separated the two germline ends. This CDR3 has 13 residues. The germline CDR1 and CDR2 sequences are SGHVS and FNYEAQ. cDNA carried unique molecular identifiers, and a universal primer site was added by template switching. TCRdb reprocessed the 5' RACE reads via MiXCR and lists one record per CDR3 protein. This repertoire shows about 660,000 distinct CDR3 sequences, 8.6% found once; its top ten account for 0.98%. Notes on this clonotype: Its specificity is not known.

These same records also appear under a second study, on yellow fever vaccine responses in identical twins.

The source material was PBMCs. The chain links TRBV7-6 to TRBJ2-1, with D hard to call. The source of this sequence is a woman in her late teens or twenties in good health. CDR3 DNA: TGTGCCAGCAGCTTAGAGGACGGTAATGAGCAGTTCTTC. It yields the protein CASSLEDGNEQFF.